This T cell receptor beta chain appears in the sequencing data of a study of cytomegalovirus exposure and HLA in healthy donors. Overall study context: About 85 million unique TCR sequences came from HLA-typed donors in an early release. Findings and limits, study-wide: According to the study, 160 or so TCR beta chains were cytomegalovirus-associated.

The PCR was carried out with 60 Vbeta primers and 13 Jbeta primers. Sequencing was performed with immunoSEQ multiplex PCR; in TCRdb, only in-frame clones are kept and a portion is missing. Here the sample spans some 200,000 clones, 65% to 85% being singletons. About this clone: Its target is unknown.

Trimming removed 0 bases from V and 0 bases from J, with 9 bases in between. CDR1 is SGDLS and CDR2 is YYNGEE in the germline V gene. The CDR3 has 15 amino acids. This sequence originates from a man in his fifties in good health and CMV-seronegative. Material for sequencing was PBMCs. The chain uses TRBV9 and TRBJ1-1; D uncertain. In DNA, the CDR3 is TGTGCCAGCAGCGTAGGAGGAGAACTGAACACTGAAGCTTTCTTT. It translates to CASSVGGELNTEAFF. Full variable domain (outside the CDR3, taken from reference TRBV9 and TRBJ1-1): DSGVTQTPKHLITATGQRVTLRCSPRSGDLSVYWYQQSLDQGLQFLIQYYNGEERAKGNILERFSAQQFPDLHSELNLSSLELGDSALYFCASSVGGELNTEAFFGQGTRLTVV.